A single sample gave rise to the 19 T cell receptor beta chains below, sequenced in a study of blood T cell repertoires in COVID-19. Sequencing used immunoSEQ multiplex PCR; TCRdb keeps in-frame clones, though not all of them. The data contain almost 300,000 clones, about 90% of them singletons. The specimen sequenced was peripheral blood. The receptors were gathered from a woman aged 25 to 39 with COVID-19, enrolled during active disease.

This chain uses TRBV5-1 with TRBJ2-5; 8 bases fit TRBD2. The V gene end was trimmed by 7 bases and the J gene end by 5 bases; junction bases not matched to a gene: 10. Germline V gene data show CDR1 as SGHRS and CDR2 as YFSETQ. This CDR3 has 14 residues. In DNA, the CDR3 is TGCGCCAGCGCTCTAGGACTAGCCCGGGAGACCCAGTACTTC. This translates into CASALGLARETQYF.

This chain joins TRBV27 and TRBJ1-5; D is undetermined. The V and J ends lost 0 bases and 6 bases respectively, with 9 bases between them. The CDR3 has 14 amino acids. Germline assignment: CDR1 MNHEY and CDR2 SMNVEV (reference sequence). The CDR3 loop is CASSLSSVGQPQHF. The CDR3, as DNA: TGTGCCAGCAGTTTATCGTCAGTTGGTCAGCCCCAGCATTTT.

This chain joins TRBV29-1 and TRBJ1-4; D unresolved. Trimming shortened V by 7 bases and J by 3 bases, and 12 bases separated the two germline ends. Germline CDR1 is SQVTM and CDR2 is ANQGSEA. This CDR3 comprises 13 residues. As DNA, the CDR3 is TGCAGCGCCCAAAAGGAGCCTAATGAAAAACTGTTTTTT. Residues: CSAQKEPNEKLFF.

The V call is TRBV6-1, the J call TRBJ1-2; 7 nucleotides line up with TRBD1. The junction had 8 bases not matched to a gene; V was cut back by 3 bases and J by 4 bases. Germline CDR1 is MNHNS and CDR2 is SASEGT. The CDR3 is 15 amino acids. In DNA, the CDR3 is TGTGCCAGCAGTGACCCTGACAGGGCCCTCTATGGCTACACCTTC. Translation gives CASSDPDRALYGYTF.

This chain connects TRBV2 to TRBJ1-1; D is unclear. V lost 3 bases to trimming and J lost 0 bases, with 20 bases between them. Germline V lookup: CDR1 SNHLY, CDR2 FYNNEI. This CDR3 spans 18 amino acids. The CDR3 loop reads CASSDLNIRFIMNTEAFF. CDR3 coding DNA: TGTGCCAGCAGTGATCTAAACATCAGGTTTATCATGAACACTGAAGCTTTCTTT.

V gene TRBV5-6 combines with J gene TRBJ2-1, with 8 bases matching TRBD2. After removal of 2 bases from V and 7 bases from J, the junction contained 8 bases not matched to a gene. The CDR3 has 15 amino acids. Germline V CDR1 and CDR2: SGHDT, YYEEEE. The CDR3 protein is CASSLAGVKWNEQFF. The CDR3 nucleotides read TGTGCCAGCAGCTTAGCGGGGGTAAAGTGGAATGAGCAGTTCTTC.

The rearrangement joins TRBV19 to TRBJ1-1; D not certain. V lost 5 bases to trimming and J lost 6 bases, with 10 bases between them. The CDR3 is 12 residues long. CDR1 and CDR2 (germline): LNHDA, SQIVND (reference sequence). This CDR3 reads CASSPPSPEAFF. The CDR3 DNA reads TGTGCCAGTAGTCCCCCGTCCCCTGAAGCTTTCTTT.

The J gene is TRBJ2-3, the V gene TRBV4-2; 10 bases fit TRBD2. CDR1 and CDR2 (germline): LGHNA, YNFKEQ. The V and J ends lost 4 bases and 7 bases, in that order; junction bases with no gene match: 11. This CDR3 region has 16 residues. The CDR3 loop reads CASSPTEAGGRYTQYF. The CDR3 nucleotides read TGTGCCAGCAGCCCCACCGAAGCGGGGGGGCGGTATACGCAGTATTTT.

The chain links TRBV27 to TRBJ2-7; weak D call: TRBD2 (7 bases). The germline V gene encodes CDR1 MNHEY and CDR2 SMNVEV (reference sequence). This CDR3 region has 13 residues. V was pared by 7 bases and J by 1 base, with 11 bases between. CDR3 loop: CASKRGGSYEQYF. The CDR3, as DNA: TGTGCCAGCAAGAGGGGGGGGTCCTACGAGCAGTACTTC.

The rearrangement uses TRBV7-9 and TRBJ2-7, with 8 bases identical to TRBD2. The germline gives CDR1 SEHNR, CDR2 FQNEAQ (reference sequence). The ends lost 6 bases at V and 2 bases at J; junction bases unmatched: 12. The CDR3 contains 16 residues. The CDR3 protein is CASSYSGGSITYEQYF. As DNA, the CDR3 is TGTGCCAGCAGTTACAGCGGGGGTAGTATCACCTACGAGCAGTACTTC.

V and J are TRBV3-1 (or the pseudogene TRBV3-2) and TRBJ1-2; 7 bases match TRBD1. The CDR3 sequence is 17 residues long. V was pared by 0 bases and J by 2 bases, with 9 bases of the junction left unmatched. CDR1 and CDR2 (germline): LGHDT, YNNKEL (reference sequence). CDR3 in amino acids: CASSQDLYRDRNYGYTF. DNA for the CDR3: TGTGCCAGCAGCCAAGATCTATATAGGGACAGAAACTATGGCTACACCTTC.

The V and J genes are TRBV28 and TRBJ1-1; the D gene is possibly TRBD1 (5 bases). V was trimmed by 4 bases and J by 4 bases, leaving 25 bases between them. CDR3 length equals 18 residues. From germline, CDR1 is MDHEN and CDR2 SYDVKM. The CDR3 here is CASSSPYSRVRSGTEAFF. CDR3 DNA: TGTGCCAGCAGTTCCCCCTATAGCAGGGTGCGGTCGGGCACTGAAGCTTTCTTT.

This sequence joins TRBV3-1 (or the pseudogene TRBV3-2) and TRBJ1-2; a possible D gene is TRBD1 (5 bases). Trimming pared 2 bases from V and 3 bases from J, leaving 13 bases between. The CDR3 is made up of 15 amino acids. Germline V CDR1 and CDR2: LGHDT, YNNKEL (reference sequence). CDR3 in DNA: TGTGCCAGCAGCCAATTCGGGGGACCAGACTATGGCTACACCTTC. Translation gives CASSQFGGPDYGYTF.

The rearrangement links TRBV7-2 to TRBJ1-3; no definite D call. V lost 5 bases, J lost 10 bases, and 15 bases lay in between. Germline CDR1 is SGHTA and CDR2 is FQGNSA. The CDR3 spans 13 residues. CDR3 sequence (DNA): TGTGCCAGCAGCGAGGGTGTCGTCAGGACCATATATTTT. Its protein is CASSEGVVRTIYF.

This chain connects TRBV4-2 to TRBJ1-2, with D unclear. V shed 2 bases and J shed 1 base, with 8 bases lying between them. CDR3 size: 14 residues. In germline, CDR1 is LGHNA, CDR2 YNFKEQ. Here the CDR3 DNA reads TGTGCCAGCAGCCAATTGGACTATAACTATGGCTACACCTTC. This sequence encodes CASSQLDYNYGYTF.

In this sample, this clone turned up a few times. The chain is built from TRBV6-6 and TRBJ2-7, with 10 positions matching TRBD2. The CDR3 covers 15 residues. The V and J ends lost 7 bases and 0 bases, in that order; junction bases with no gene match: 6. Germline V gives CDR1 MNHNY, CDR2 SVGAGI (reference sequence). CDR3 protein: CASTFSGGSSYEQYF. The CDR3 nucleotides are TGTGCCAGCACCTTTAGCGGGGGGAGCTCCTACGAGCAGTACTTC.

The genes are TRBV28 and TRBJ2-3, with TRBD2 matching 7 bases. V was clipped by 8 bases and J by 3 bases; unmatched bases: 2. Germline lookup yields CDR1 MDHEN and CDR2 SYDVKM. This CDR3 region has 12 residues. The CDR3 is CASFGGTDTQYF. The CDR3 DNA is TGTGCCAGCTTCGGGGGGACAGATACGCAGTATTTT.

The J gene is TRBJ2-3, the V gene TRBV6-4; 9 nucleotides match TRBD2. Germline V lookup: CDR1 MRHNA, CDR2 SNTAGT. V gave up 6 bases and J gave up 2 bases; unmatched junction bases: 6. The CDR3 consists of 15 residues. CDR3 in amino acids: CASSSTSGPTDTQYF. CDR3 nucleotides: TGTGCCAGCAGCTCGACTAGCGGACCCACAGATACGCAGTATTTT.

This clone showed up just a few times. The CDR3 DNA sequence: TGTGCCAGCAGCTACGGACAGCCGTCTTCCTACGAGCAGTACTTC. Translated, it gives CASSYGQPSSYEQYF. The chain carries TRBV7-9 and TRBJ2-7, with D possibly matching TRBD1 (6 bases). This CDR3 has 15 residues. The germline V gene encodes CDR1 SEHNR and CDR2 FQNEAQ (reference sequence). V lost 4 bases, J lost 1 base, and 14 bases lay in between. Full variable domain (rest looked up from reference TRBV7-9 and TRBJ2-7): DTGVSQNPRHKITKRGQNVTFRCDPISEHNRLYWYRQTLGQGPEFLTYFQNEAQLEKSRLLSDRFSAERPKGSFSTLEIQRTEQGDSAMYLCASSYGQPSSYEQYFGPGTRLTVT.